These 23 T cell receptor beta chains were sequenced from one sample in a study of cytomegalovirus exposure and HLA in healthy donors. PCR used 60 Vbeta primers and 13 Jbeta primers. This table comes from immunoSEQ multiplex PCR, and its TCRdb copy is limited to in-frame clones, with some not included. The sample has approximately 110,000 clones; roughly 70% are singletons. What was sequenced was PBMCs. These TCRs come from a middle-aged man in good health and CMV-seropositive.

This clone was detected once. The rearrangement joins TRBV4-3 to TRBJ2-7; the match to TRBD2 covers 9 bases. After removal of 2 bases from V and 2 bases from J, the junction contained 4 bases not matched to a gene. The CDR3 runs 15 residues. The germline V gene encodes CDR1 LGHNA and CDR2 YSLEER. Here the CDR3 DNA reads TGCGCCAGCAGCCAAAATAGCGGGGGTGCCTACGAGCAGTACTTC. The encoded protein is CASSQNSGGAYEQYF.

CDR3 DNA: TGTGCCTGGAGTGTCCGGACAGGCCGCTATGGCTACACCTTC. Amino acid sequence: CAWSVRTGRYGYTF. This sequence joins TRBV30 and TRBJ1-2, with 7 positions matching TRBD1. Unmatched junction bases numbered 5, after V lost 0 bases and J lost 4 bases. The germline V gene encodes CDR1 GTSNPN and CDR2 SVGIG (reference sequence). This CDR3 region has 14 residues.

The V gene is TRBV5-8, the J gene TRBJ1-5, with a tentative D call TRBD1 (6 bases). V lost 3 bases, J lost 0 bases, and 22 bases lay in between. Germline assignment: CDR1 SGHTS and CDR2 YDEGEE. CDR3 length: 19 amino acids. The CDR3 sequence is CASSSFMGTPIDSNQPQHF. In DNA, the CDR3 is TGTGCCAGCAGCTCTTTTATGGGGACACCGATCGATAGCAATCAGCCCCAGCATTTT.

This chain uses TRBV7-9 with TRBJ1-2; a possible D gene is TRBD1 (6 bases). The length of the CDR3 is 15 residues. From germline, CDR1 is SEHNR and CDR2 FQNEAQ (reference sequence). Between the trimmed V and J ends, which lost 1 base and 3 bases, there was a span of 12 bases. CDR3 residues: CASSLEDRVHYGYTF. DNA of the CDR3: TGTGCCAGCAGCTTAGAGGACAGAGTACACTATGGCTACACCTTC.

The chain carries TRBV19 and TRBJ2-7; 10 bases fit TRBD1. Losses at the gene ends were 3 bases for V and 4 bases for J; bases not matched to a gene: 9. The length of the CDR3 is 16 residues. From germline, CDR1 is LNHDA and CDR2 SQIVND (reference sequence). CDR3 region: CASSMGSGQGYYEQYF. Written as DNA, the CDR3 is TGTGCCAGTAGTATGGGATCGGGACAGGGGTATTACGAGCAGTACTTC. Looking up the rest from reference TRBV19 and TRBJ2-7 gives the full variable domain: DGGITQSPKYLFRKEGQNVTLSCEQNLNHDAMYWYRQDPGQGLRLIYYSQIVNDFQKGDIAEGYSVSREKKESFPLTVTSAQKNPTAFYLCASSMGSGQGYYEQYFGPGTRLTVT.

The chain links TRBV29-1 to TRBJ2-5; TRBD2 matches at 9 bases. Germline V gives CDR1 SQVTM, CDR2 ANQGSEA. The CDR3 is 11 amino acids. Trimming at V came to 4 bases and at J to 9 bases, leaving 3 bases not matched to a gene. The CDR3 reads CSVVREGPQYF. Written as DNA, the CDR3 is TGCAGCGTTGTGCGGGAGGGCCCCCAGTACTTC. The full variable domain, completed using reference TRBV29-1 and TRBJ2-5, is SAVISQKPSRDICQRGTSLTIQCQVDSQVTMMFWYRQQPGQSLTLIATANQGSEATYESGFVIDKFPISRPNLTFSTLTVSNMSPEDSSIYLCSVVREGPQYFGPGTRLLVL.

The chain employs TRBV4-1 and TRBJ1-2; D may be TRBD1 (5 bases). This CDR3 contains 14 residues. V was clipped by 3 bases and J by 11 bases, with 19 bases between them. Germline V gene lookup returns CDR1 MGHRA and CDR2 YSYEKL. In nucleotides, the CDR3 is TGCGCCAGCAGCCACGCCCGGGGGACCCTACCTTACACCTTC. Amino acid sequence: CASSHARGTLPYTF.

This clone has only one observation. The V gene is TRBV5-1, the J gene TRBJ2-2; no definite D call. The germline CDR1 and CDR2 sequences are SGHRS and YFSETQ. The length of the CDR3 is 14 residues. Between the trimmed V and J ends, which lost 4 bases and 2 bases, there was a span of 9 bases. The CDR3 DNA reads TGCGCCAGCAGCCCCCCCCTAAACACCGGGGAGCTGTTTTTT. This translates into CASSPPLNTGELFF.

The rearrangement uses TRBV7-2 and TRBJ2-5; no definite D call. This CDR3 spans 14 amino acids. Germline CDR1 reads SGHTA; CDR2 reads FQGNSA. The ends were cut back, 0 bases at V and 5 bases at J, with 10 bases in the middle. The CDR3 nucleotides read TGTGCCAGCAGCTTAGCCCGGGTCGGGGAGACCCAGTACTTC. The encoded protein is CASSLARVGETQYF. Full variable domain (outside the CDR3, taken from reference TRBV7-2 and TRBJ2-5): GAGVSQSPSNKVTEKGKDVELRCDPISGHTALYWYRQSLGQGLEFLIYFQGNSAPDKSGLPSDRFSAERTGGSVSTLTIQRTQQEDSAVYLCASSLARVGETQYFGPGTRLLVL.

The rearrangement uses TRBV18 and TRBJ2-7, with D tentatively TRBD1 (6 bases). Germline-derived CDR1 and CDR2 are KGHSH and LQKENI. CDR3 length: 14 residues. Trimming shortened V by 6 bases and J by 4 bases, and 16 bases separated the two germline ends. The CDR3: CASSPGSGEYEQYV. In DNA form, the CDR3 reads TGTGCCAGCTCCCCCGGTTCAGGGGAGTACGAGCAGTACGTC.

This chain connects TRBV27 to TRBJ1-2, with TRBD1 matching over 8 bases. The junction had 4 bases not matched to a gene; V was cut back by 5 bases and J by 2 bases. In germline, CDR1 is MNHEY, CDR2 SMNVEV (reference sequence). CDR3 length: 14 residues. DNA of the CDR3: TGTGCCAGCAGTAACAGACAGGGGAACTATGGCTACACCTTC. Its protein product is CASSNRQGNYGYTF.

The chain joins TRBV5-4 to TRBJ2-5; 10 nucleotides agree with TRBD1. Germline V gene lookup returns CDR1 SGHNT and CDR2 YYREEE (reference sequence). CDR3 size: 16 residues. V dropped 2 bases and J dropped 1; count of bases not matched to a gene: 5. DNA for the CDR3: TGTGCCAGCAGCTTTGGACAGGGGGGGTTCCAAGAGACCCAGTACTTC. Its translation: CASSFGQGGFQETQYF.

The chain couples TRBV27 to TRBJ1-2; TRBD1 agrees at 9 bases. Per germline, CDR1 MNHEY and CDR2 SMNVEV (reference sequence). With V trimmed by 6 bases and J by 0 bases, 5 bases remained unmatched. The CDR3 contains 15 residues. CDR3 in amino acids: CASRGTGISNYGYTF. CDR3 nucleotides: TGTGCCAGCAGGGGGACAGGGATATCTAACTATGGCTACACCTTC.

V and J are TRBV4-1 and TRBJ2-3, with D unresolved. Trimming cost V 0 bases and J 8 bases, with 9 bases left between them. The CDR3 extends over 13 amino acids. CDR1 and CDR2 from the germline V gene are MGHRA and YSYEKL. DNA of the CDR3: TGCGCCAGCAGCCAAGATCTCGCGAGTACGCAGTATTTT. Protein sequence: CASSQDLASTQYF.

This clone appeared a single time. This chain links TRBV28 with TRBJ1-4, with 12 bases that match TRBD1. Trimming took 6 bases from V and 7 from J; bases not matched to a gene: 6. The CDR3 totals 15 residues. Looked up from germline, CDR1 is MDHEN and CDR2 is SYDVKM. CDR3 DNA: TGTGCCAGCAGCCGAGGGACAGGGGGCGTTGAAAAACTGTTTTTT. It is translated as CASSRGTGGVEKLFF.

The rearrangement uses TRBV15 and TRBJ2-3; a weak D match, TRBD2 (6 bases). Trimming shortened V by 4 bases and J by 1 base, and 12 bases separated the two germline ends. This CDR3 has 15 amino acids. Germline CDR1 is LNHNV and CDR2 is YYDKDF (reference sequence). The CDR3 region is CATSTSGLRTDTQYF. CDR3 DNA sequence: TGTGCCACCAGCACGTCGGGACTTCGCACAGATACGCAGTATTTT. Drawing the rest from reference TRBV15 and TRBJ2-3, the complete variable domain is DAMVIQNPRYQVTQFGKPVTLSCSQTLNHNVMYWYQQKSSQAPKLLFHYYDKDFNNEADTPDNFQSRRPNTSFCFLDIRSPGLGDTAMYLCATSTSGLRTDTQYFGPGTRLTVL.

This chain connects TRBV6-5 to TRBJ2-7; 7 nucleotides line up with TRBD1. J was trimmed by 7 bases and V by 5 bases; bases with no gene match: 5. The CDR3 loop spans 12 amino acids. CDR1 and CDR2 from the germline V gene are MNHEY and SVGAGI. The DNA of the CDR3 is TGTGCCAGCAGTGAAACAGGGGTTGAGCAGTACTTC. It specifies CASSETGVEQYF.

CDR3 amino acids: CASSPNLISGSSPSTDTQYF. The DNA of the CDR3 is TGTGCCAGCTCACCAAACCTCATTAGCGGGTCATCCCCTAGCACAGATACGCAGTATTTT. This chain joins TRBV18 and TRBJ2-3, with TRBD2 matching 7 bases. With 2 bases clipped from V and 0 bases from J, the junction kept 17 bases outside the gene matches. The CDR3 runs 20 residues. Germline loops: CDR1 KGHSH, CDR2 LQKENI.

The chain joins TRBV30 to TRBJ2-4; maybe TRBD2 (8 bases). Germline V CDR1 and CDR2: GTSNPN, SVGIG (reference sequence). Trimming removed 2 bases from V and 10 bases from J, with 18 bases in between. The CDR3 is 14 residues long. Here the CDR3 reads CAWSFGGDSKIQYF. CDR3 nucleotides: TGTGCCTGGAGTTTCGGGGGGGACAGCAAGATTCAGTACTTC.

The rearrangement joins TRBV5-1 to TRBJ2-1; 7 nucleotides align to TRBD1. The CDR3 consists of 13 residues. Germline lookup yields CDR1 SGHRS and CDR2 YFSETQ. V dropped 4 bases and J dropped 7; count of bases not matched to a gene: 5. CDR3 in DNA: TGCGCCAGCAGCGTGACAGGGCATAATGAGCAGTTCTTC. Residues: CASSVTGHNEQFF. The entire variable domain, with the rest obtained from reference TRBV5-1 and TRBJ2-1, is as follows: KAGVTQTPRYLIKTRGQQVTLSCSPISGHRSVSWYQQTPGQGLQFLFEYFSETQRNKGNFPGRFSGRQFSNSRSEMNVSTLELGDSALYLCASSVTGHNEQFFGPGTRLTVL.

This clone was recorded only once. The chain joins TRBV5-4 to TRBJ1-4, with 9 positions matching TRBD1. The CDR3 spans 15 residues. From germline, CDR1 is SGHNT and CDR2 YYREEE (reference sequence). The V segment lost 2 bases and the J segment 3 bases; nucleotides outside the gene matches: 2. The CDR3 coding sequence is TGTGCCAGCAGCTTACAGGGGGCATCTAATGAAAAACTGTTTTTT. Translating it yields CASSLQGASNEKLFF.

The sample holds a few counts of this clone. The chain couples TRBV2 to TRBJ2-7, with 9 bases matching TRBD2. Losses at the gene ends were 3 bases for V and 2 bases for J; bases not matched to a gene: 2. The germline V gene encodes CDR1 SNHLY and CDR2 FYNNEI. The CDR3 has 14 amino acids. The CDR3 DNA follows: TGTGCCAGCAGTGAGCGGGGGGGGACCTACGAGCAGTACTTC. It encodes CASSERGGTYEQYF.

This clone was counted between two and nine times. The chain links TRBV30 to TRBJ1-6, with D possibly matching TRBD1 (5 bases). V lost 4 bases, J lost 13 bases, and 14 bases lay in between. The CDR3 runs 12 residues. The germline V gene encodes CDR1 GTSNPN and CDR2 SVGIG (reference sequence). This CDR3 reads CAWTPRGSPLHF. CDR3 in DNA: TGTGCCTGGACCCCCCGGGGGAGTCCCCTCCACTTT.